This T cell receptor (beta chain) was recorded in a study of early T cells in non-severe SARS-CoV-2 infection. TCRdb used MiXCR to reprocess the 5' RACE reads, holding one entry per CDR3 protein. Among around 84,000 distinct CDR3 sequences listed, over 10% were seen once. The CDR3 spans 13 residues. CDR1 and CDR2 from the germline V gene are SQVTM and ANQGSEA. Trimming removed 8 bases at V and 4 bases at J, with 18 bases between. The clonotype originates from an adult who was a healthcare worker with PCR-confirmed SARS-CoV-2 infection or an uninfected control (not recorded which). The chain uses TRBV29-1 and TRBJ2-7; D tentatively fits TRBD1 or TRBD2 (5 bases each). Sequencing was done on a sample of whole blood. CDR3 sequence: CSSSRGAGYEQYF. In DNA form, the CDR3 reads TGCAGCTCCTCCCGAGGGGCCGGGTACGAGCAGTACTTC.